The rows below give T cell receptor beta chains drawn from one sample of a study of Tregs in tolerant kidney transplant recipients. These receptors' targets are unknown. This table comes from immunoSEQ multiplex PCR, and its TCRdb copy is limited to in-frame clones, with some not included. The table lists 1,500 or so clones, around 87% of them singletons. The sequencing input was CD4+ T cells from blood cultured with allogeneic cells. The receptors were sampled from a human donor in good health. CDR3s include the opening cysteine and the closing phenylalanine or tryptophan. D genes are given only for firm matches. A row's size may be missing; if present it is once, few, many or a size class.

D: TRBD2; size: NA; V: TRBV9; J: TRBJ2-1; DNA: TGTGCCAGCAGCTCCTCGGGGGGGAACTACAATGAGCAGTTCTTC; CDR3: CASSSSGGNYNEQFF
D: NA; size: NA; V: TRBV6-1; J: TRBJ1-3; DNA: TGTGCCAGCAGTGGAGACGGAAGCTCTGGAAACACCATATATTTT; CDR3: CASSGDGSSGNTIYF
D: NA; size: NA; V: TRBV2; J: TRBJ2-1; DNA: TGTGCCAGCAGTCAAAAAGGAGGCGCGAGGGTCGAGCAGTTCTTC; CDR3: CASSQKGGARVEQFF
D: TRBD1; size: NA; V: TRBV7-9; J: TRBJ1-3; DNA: TGTGCCAGCAGCTTAGAAGCGGGGACAGGGGGAAACACCATATATTTT; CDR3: CASSLEAGTGGNTIYF
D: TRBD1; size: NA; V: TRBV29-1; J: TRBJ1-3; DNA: TGCAGCGTCCTAGGGGGCCCGGGCTCTGGAAACACCATATATTTT; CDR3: CSVLGGPGSGNTIYF
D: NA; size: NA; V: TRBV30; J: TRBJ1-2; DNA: TGTGCCTGGAGTGGGGGGGGGAGGGTAGGCGGCTACACCTTC; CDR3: CAWSGGGRVGGYTF
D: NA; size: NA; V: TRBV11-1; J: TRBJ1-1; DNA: TGTGCCAGCAGCCTCAGGACCGAAGCTTTCTTT; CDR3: CASSLRTEAFF
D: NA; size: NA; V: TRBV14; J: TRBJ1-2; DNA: TGTGCCAGCAGCCAAACACAGGCGGGAGGCTACACCTTC; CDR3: CASSQTQAGGYTF
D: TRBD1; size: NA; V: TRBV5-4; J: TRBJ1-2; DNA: TGTGCCAGCAGCTTACAGGGGGTGAATGGCTACACCTTC; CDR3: CASSLQGVNGYTF
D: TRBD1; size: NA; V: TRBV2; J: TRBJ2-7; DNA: TGTGCCAGCAGAGGGACAGGGAACGAGCAGTACTTC; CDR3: CASRGTGNEQYF
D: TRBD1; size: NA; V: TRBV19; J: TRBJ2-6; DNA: TGTGCCAGTAGCCTCACAGGGGCTGGGGCCAACGTCCTGACTTTC; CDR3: CASSLTGAGANVLTF
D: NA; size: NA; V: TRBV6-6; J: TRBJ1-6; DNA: TGTGCCAGCAGTTACTCGAGTGGGGGCGCATTGTCACCCCTCCACTTT; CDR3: CASSYSSGGALSPLHF
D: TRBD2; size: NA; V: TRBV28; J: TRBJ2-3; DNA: TGTGCCAGCAGTACCCCCCAGGGCGGGGGGACAGATACGCAGTATTTT; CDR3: CASSTPQGGGTDTQYF
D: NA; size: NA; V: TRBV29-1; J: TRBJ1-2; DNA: TGCAGCGGGGCCACAACCAACTATGGCTACACCTTC; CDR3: CSGATTNYGYTF
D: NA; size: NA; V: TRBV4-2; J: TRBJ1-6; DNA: TGTGCCAGCAGCCAAGAGAGGGGTAGGATTTCACCCCTCCACTTT; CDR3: CASSQERGRISPLHF
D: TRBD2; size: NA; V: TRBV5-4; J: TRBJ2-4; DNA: TGTGCCAGCAGCTCCCCGGGGGGGCTGAACATTCAGTACTTC; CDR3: CASSSPGGLNIQYF
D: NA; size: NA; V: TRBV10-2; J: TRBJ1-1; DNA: TGCGCCAGCAGCCGATACCTACGGGAGAACACTGAAGCTTTCTTT; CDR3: CASSRYLRENTEAFF
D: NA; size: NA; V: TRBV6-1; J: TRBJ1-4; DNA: TGTGCCAGCAGTGAAGATCCAGGGAGGGAAAAACTGTTTTTT; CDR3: CASSEDPGREKLFF
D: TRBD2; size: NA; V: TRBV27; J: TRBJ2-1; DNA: TGTGCCAGCAGTTTACGGGGGGGCTGGGATGAGCAGTTCTTC; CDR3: CASSLRGGWDEQFF
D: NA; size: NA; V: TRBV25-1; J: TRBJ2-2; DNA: TGTGCCAGCAGTGAATTCAGGGGGAACACCGGGGAGCTGTTTTTT; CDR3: CASSEFRGNTGELFF
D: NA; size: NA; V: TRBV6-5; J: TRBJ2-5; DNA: TGTGCCAGCAGAGTCGGGACCAGGCAAAGGGAGACCCAGTACTTC; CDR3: CASRVGTRQRETQYF
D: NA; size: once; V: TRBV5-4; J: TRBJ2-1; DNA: TGTGCCAGCAGCCCGACTGTGAGCTCCTACAATGAGCAGTTCTTC; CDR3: CASSPTVSSYNEQFF
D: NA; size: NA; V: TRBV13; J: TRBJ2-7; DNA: TGTGCCAGCAGCGCGGAGGGACGTTTACTCTACGAGCAGTACTTC; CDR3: CASSAEGRLLYEQYF
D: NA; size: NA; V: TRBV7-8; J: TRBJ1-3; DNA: TGTGCCAGCAGCTTAAACACCGGAAACACCATATATTTT; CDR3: CASSLNTGNTIYF
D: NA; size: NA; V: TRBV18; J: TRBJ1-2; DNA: TGTGCCAGCTCACCACAGGCTAGAGGGGCGTTGAATGGCTACACCTTC; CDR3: CASSPQARGALNGYTF
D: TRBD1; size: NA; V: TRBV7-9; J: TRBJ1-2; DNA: TGTGCCAGCAGCCCCACGAGGGTCGGGACAGGGGATCCTAACTATGGCTACACCTTC; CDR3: CASSPTRVGTGDPNYGYTF
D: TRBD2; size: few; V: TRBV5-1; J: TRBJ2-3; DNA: TGCGCCAGCAGCATGGCCTGGGGACTAGCGAGCACAGATACGCAGTATTTT; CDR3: CASSMAWGLASTDTQYF
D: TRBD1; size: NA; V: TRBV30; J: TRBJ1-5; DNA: TGTGCCTGGAGTGCAGGGGGATACCAGCCCCAGCATTTT; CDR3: CAWSAGGYQPQHF
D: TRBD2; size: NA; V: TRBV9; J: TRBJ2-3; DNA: TGTGCCAGCAGCGTAAATAGCGGGGGGGCCGAGGCAGATACGCAGTATTTT; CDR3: CASSVNSGGAEADTQYF
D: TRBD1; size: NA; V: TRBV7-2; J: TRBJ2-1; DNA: TGTGCCAGCAGCTTAAGGGGGCTGACCTACAATGAGCAGTTCTTC; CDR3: CASSLRGLTYNEQFF
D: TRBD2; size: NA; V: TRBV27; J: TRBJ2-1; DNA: TGTGCCAGCAGTCCCCCCCGGGGTAGCGGGATCCATGAGCAGTTCTTC; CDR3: CASSPPRGSGIHEQFF
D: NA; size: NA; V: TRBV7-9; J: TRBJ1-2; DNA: TGTGCCAGCAGCTCGGCCGGGAGACCGGCGCACAACACCTTC; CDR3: CASSSAGRPAHNTF
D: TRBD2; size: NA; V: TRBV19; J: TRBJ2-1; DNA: TGTGCCAGTAGTCGGACTAGCGGGAGCTCCTACAATGAGCAGTTCTTC; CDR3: CASSRTSGSSYNEQFF
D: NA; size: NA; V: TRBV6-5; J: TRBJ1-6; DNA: TGTGCCAGCAGCTACGGGGATAATTCACCCCTCCACTTT; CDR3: CASSYGDNSPLHF
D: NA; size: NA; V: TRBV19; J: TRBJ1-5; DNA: TGTGCCAGTAGTGCCCAAGTTCTGAGCAATCAGCCCCAGCATTTT; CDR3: CASSAQVLSNQPQHF
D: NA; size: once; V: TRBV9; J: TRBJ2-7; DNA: TGTGCCAGCAGCGTAGCTACGACAGGAATCTACGAGCAGTACTTC; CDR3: CASSVATTGIYEQYF
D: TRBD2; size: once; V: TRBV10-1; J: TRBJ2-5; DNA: TGCGCCAGCAGGAGAACTAGCGGGGTTTACTTC; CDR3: CASRRTSGVYF
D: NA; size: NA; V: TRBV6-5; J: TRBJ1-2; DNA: TGTGCCAGCAGCCCCGGACAGTCCCGGGGTGGCTACACCTTC; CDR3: CASSPGQSRGGYTF
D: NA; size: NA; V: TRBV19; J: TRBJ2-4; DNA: TGTGCCAGTAGTAGAGCAGAAATAGCCAAAAACATTCAGTACTTC; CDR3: CASSRAEIAKNIQYF
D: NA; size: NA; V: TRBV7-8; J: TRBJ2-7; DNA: TGTGCCAGCAGATTTTCGGGGGTCTACGAGCAGTACTTC; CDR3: CASRFSGVYEQYF
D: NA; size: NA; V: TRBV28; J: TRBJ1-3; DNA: TGTGCCAGCAGTCTCCAGGGGTTCAACACCATATATTTT; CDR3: CASSLQGFNTIYF
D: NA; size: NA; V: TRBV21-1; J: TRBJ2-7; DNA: TGTGCCAGCAGCATCAGGGGGAGATCCTACGAGCAGTACTTC; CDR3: CASSIRGRSYEQYF